This TCR beta chain was documented in a study of blood T cell repertoires in COVID-19. The assay was immunoSEQ multiplex PCR, and TCRdb's table has in-frame clones only and misses some. The data hold about 200,000 clones, with around four fifths observed a single time. V was shortened by 1 base and J by 3 bases, with 25 bases between the two germline ends. CDR1 is SGHDN, CDR2 FVKESK, per germline. The CDR3 sequence is 20 residues long. The specimen sequenced was peripheral blood. The chain recombines TRBV14 with TRBJ1-5; D call uncertain. This TCR was recovered from a woman older than 75 with COVID-19, enrolled during active disease. The CDR3 DNA is TGTGCCAGCAGCCAAGCCCGTCGCCCGGGTCCCACTTCCCCCAATCAGCCCCAGCATTTT. It translates to CASSQARRPGPTSPNQPQHF.